This entry lists 32 T cell receptor beta chains sequenced from one sample in a study of cytomegalovirus exposure and HLA in healthy donors. A multiplex PCR was run with 60 Vbeta primers and 13 Jbeta primers. The repertoire was sequenced with immunoSEQ multiplex PCR; TCRdb's copy has only in-frame clones and lacks some. The data contain under 150,000 clones, 82% of them singletons. Input material: PBMCs. These TCRs come from a woman in her late teens or twenties in good health and CMV-seronegative.

In this sample, this clone turned up a few times. This sequence joins TRBV7-2 and TRBJ2-2; D call uncertain. Trimming stripped 1 base from V and 1 base from J, with 4 bases between. The V gene's germline CDR1 is SGHTA and CDR2 FQGNSA. This CDR3 is 14 amino acids long. The CDR3 reads CASSLGGNTGELFF. DNA for the CDR3: TGTGCCAGCAGCTTAGGAGGGAACACCGGGGAGCTGTTTTTT.

The rearrangement links TRBV5-1 to TRBJ2-1; unclear D gene. The CDR3 covers 14 residues. Germline V gene sequence: CDR1 SGHRS, CDR2 YFSETQ. V was shortened by 0 bases and J by 0 bases, with 4 bases between the two germline ends. CDR3 sequence: CASSLVSSYNEQFF. DNA for the CDR3: TGCGCCAGCAGCTTGGTGAGCTCCTACAATGAGCAGTTCTTC.

This clone was picked up a small number of times. V usage is TRBV6-1 and J usage is TRBJ1-5; 7 bases line up with TRBD1. Trimming removed 4 bases from V and 4 bases from J; junction bases left unmatched: 1. CDR1 MNHNS and CDR2 SASEGT come from the germline V gene. The CDR3 runs to 13 residues. CDR3: CASSVGQNQPQHF. CDR3 nucleotide sequence: TGTGCCAGCAGTGTGGGACAGAATCAGCCCCAGCATTTT.

The chain is built from TRBV5-6 and TRBJ2-2; 13 bases align to TRBD2. The V gene end was trimmed by 3 bases and the J gene end by 8 bases; junction bases not matched to a gene: 13. Germline V lookup: CDR1 SGHDT, CDR2 YYEEEE. The CDR3 contains 18 residues. The CDR3: CASSSTPTSGRAGGELFF. The DNA for the CDR3 is TGTGCCAGCAGCTCCACGCCCACTAGCGGGAGGGCCGGGGGGGAGCTGTTTTTT.

The rearrangement links TRBV19 to TRBJ2-3; D is possibly TRBD1 (6 bases). Germline V gene data show CDR1 as LNHDA and CDR2 as SQIVND (reference sequence). The CDR3 runs 14 residues. Deletions cut 6 bases from V and 6 bases from J, with 16 bases between. Written as DNA, the CDR3 is TGTGCCAGTAGGAGAAGGGGGAAGGGCGATACGCAGTATTTT. Protein sequence: CASRRRGKGDTQYF.

This clone was detected only a few times. The V gene is TRBV5-8, the J gene TRBJ1-1; 7 bases agree with TRBD1. The germline gives CDR1 SGHTS, CDR2 YDEGEE. With 5 bases clipped from V and 6 bases from J, the junction kept 10 bases outside the gene matches. The CDR3 covers 14 residues. The DNA of the CDR3 is TGTGCCAGCAGACCCGACAGGGTTCGCGCTGAAGCTTTCTTT. Amino acids: CASRPDRVRAEAFF.

V usage is TRBV11-3 and J usage is TRBJ2-1; D ambiguous. Trimming left V 1 base short and J 10 bases short, with 5 bases between. This CDR3 comprises 11 residues. Germline values: CDR1 SGHNT, CDR2 YENEEA. CDR3 loop: CASSLAGEQFF. The CDR3 DNA follows: TGTGCCAGCAGCTTAGCCGGGGAGCAGTTCTTC.

This chain joins TRBV7-2 and TRBJ2-2, with 7 bases fitting TRBD2. The CDR3 has 18 amino acids. J gave up 1 base and V 1 base, and 9 bases lay outside the gene matches. From germline, CDR1 is SGHTA and CDR2 FQGNSA. The CDR3 region is CASSLVGLLAENTGELFF. The CDR3 coding sequence is TGTGCCAGCAGCTTAGTGGGACTCCTAGCGGAGAACACCGGGGAGCTGTTTTTT.

The chain joins TRBV27 to TRBJ2-7, with 8 nucleotides matching TRBD1. This CDR3 region has 13 residues. V trimming: 6 bases; J trimming: 3 bases; junction bases outside the gene matches: 4. Germline V lookup: CDR1 MNHEY, CDR2 SMNVEV (reference sequence). DNA of the CDR3: TGTGCCAGCAGCCCAGGGGGCGGCTACGAGCAGTACGTC. Translation: CASSPGGGYEQYV.

This clone was detected a few times. The genes are TRBV5-6 and TRBJ2-7, with 8 bases that match TRBD1. The CDR3 extends over 12 amino acids. V shed 4 bases, J shed 6 bases, and the junction held 3 bases outside the gene matches. CDR1 is SGHDT, CDR2 YYEEEE, per germline. CDR3 in DNA: TGTGCCAGCAGCGCCAGGGGGCGCGAGCAGTACGTC. Protein: CASSARGREQYV.

This clone showed up just once. This chain uses TRBV14 with TRBJ2-1; D is uncertain. This CDR3 has 13 residues. Germline lookup yields CDR1 SGHDN and CDR2 FVKESK. V shed 6 bases and J shed 4 bases, with 10 bases lying between them. CDR3 DNA: TGTGCCAGCAGTCGTCAGGTTTACAATGAGCAGTTCTTC. This translates into CASSRQVYNEQFF.

The chain has TRBV9 and TRBJ1-6; 9 bases align to TRBD1. V lost 3 bases to trimming and J lost 2 bases; unmatched junction nucleotides: 9. The germline V gene encodes CDR1 SGDLS and CDR2 YYNGEE. This CDR3 is 18 amino acids long. This CDR3 is CASSGGQGTVTYNSPLHF. In nucleotides, the CDR3 is TGTGCCAGCAGCGGGGGACAGGGCACGGTCACCTATAATTCACCCCTCCACTTT.

The V and J genes are TRBV7-9 and TRBJ2-5; 14 positions agree with TRBD2. Trimming took 3 bases from V and 2 from J; bases not matched to a gene: 5. The CDR3 extends over 17 amino acids. CDR1 SEHNR and CDR2 FQNEAQ come from the germline V gene (reference sequence). CDR3 sequence: CASSFGLAGGGQETQYF. In DNA, the CDR3 is TGTGCCAGCAGCTTCGGACTAGCGGGAGGAGGTCAAGAGACCCAGTACTTC. Filled out from reference TRBV7-9 and TRBJ2-5, the complete variable domain reads DTGVSQNPRHKITKRGQNVTFRCDPISEHNRLYWYRQTLGQGPEFLTYFQNEAQLEKSRLLSDRFSAERPKGSFSTLEIQRTEQGDSAMYLCASSFGLAGGGQETQYFGPGTRLLVL.

The J gene is TRBJ1-2, the V gene TRBV19, with TRBD1 identical over 8 bases. The junction had 17 bases not matched to a gene; V was cut back by 9 bases and J by 8 bases. The CDR3 extends over 15 amino acids. CDR1 is LNHDA and CDR2 is SQIVND in the germline V gene (reference sequence). The CDR3 spells CASKTSRDRIHGYTF. CDR3 bases: TGTGCCAGCAAGACATCCCGGGACAGGATCCACGGCTACACCTTC.

The chain uses TRBV7-2 and TRBJ2-2; D is uncertain. The CDR3 has 16 residues. V dropped 1 base and J dropped 1 base, with 10 bases sitting between them. Germline CDR1 and CDR2: SGHTA and FQGNSA. CDR3: CASSLVPQLNTGELFF. The CDR3 DNA follows: TGTGCCAGCAGCTTAGTCCCGCAGTTGAACACCGGGGAGCTGTTTTTT.

This clone has just one count. V is TRBV18 and J is TRBJ2-7; a possible D gene is TRBD2 (6 bases). This CDR3 comprises 16 residues. CDR1 is KGHSH and CDR2 is LQKENI in the germline V gene. V dropped 3 bases and J dropped 2 bases, with 17 bases sitting between them. CDR3 nucleotides: TGTGCCAGCTCACCCCTCGGTTCTAGCGCCACCTACGAGCAGTACTTC. Amino acid sequence: CASSPLGSSATYEQYF.

The chain couples TRBV29-1 to TRBJ2-6; tentative D call: TRBD2 (5 bases). Germline V gene lookup returns CDR1 SQVTM and CDR2 ANQGSEA. V gave up 4 bases and J gave up 0 bases, with 10 bases separating them. The CDR3 totals 15 residues. This chain's CDR3 is CSVGGQSSGANVLTF. The CDR3 DNA follows: TGCAGCGTTGGCGGGCAGAGCTCTGGGGCCAACGTCCTGACTTTC.

The CDR3 here is CASSSEGSSGAEAFF. The CDR3 DNA reads TGTGCCAGCTCGAGTGAGGGCTCGAGTGGGGCTGAAGCTTTCTTT. The rearrangement uses TRBV18 and TRBJ1-1; D is undetermined. Germline lookup yields CDR1 KGHSH and CDR2 LQKENI. This CDR3 contains 15 residues. V lost 6 bases to trimming and J lost 6 bases, with 20 bases between them.

The rearrangement links TRBV7-9 to TRBJ2-2; 10 nucleotides align to TRBD2. CDR3 length: 17 amino acids. CDR1 is SEHNR, CDR2 FQNEAQ, per germline (reference sequence). The V and J ends lost 5 bases and 6 bases, in that order; junction bases with no gene match: 12. The CDR3 coding sequence is TGTGCCAGCAGCACTACAAGGACTAGCGGATATCCCGGGGAGCTGTTTTTT. Its translation is CASSTTRTSGYPGELFF. Full variable domain (missing parts from reference TRBV7-9 and TRBJ2-2): DTGVSQNPRHKITKRGQNVTFRCDPISEHNRLYWYRQTLGQGPEFLTYFQNEAQLEKSRLLSDRFSAERPKGSFSTLEIQRTEQGDSAMYLCASSTTRTSGYPGELFFGEGSRLTVL.

The chain links TRBV18 to TRBJ2-5; possible D gene TRBD1, 5 bases. Trimming took off 6 bases at V and 2 bases at J, with 13 bases between the two ends. Germline V gives CDR1 KGHSH, CDR2 LQKENI. The CDR3 runs 14 residues. This CDR3 is CASSSKQGQETQYF. The CDR3 DNA follows: TGTGCCAGCTCTTCGAAGCAGGGACAAGAGACCCAGTACTTC. The whole variable domain, remainder taken from reference TRBV18 and TRBJ2-5, is NAGVMQNPRHLVRRRGQEARLRCSPMKGHSHVYWYRQLPEEGLKFMVYLQKENIIDESGMPKERFSAEFPKEGPSILRIQQVVRGDSAAYFCASSSKQGQETQYFGPGTRLLVL.

V usage is TRBV7-2 and J usage is TRBJ2-7, with TRBD1 identical over 11 bases. V was clipped by 5 bases and J by 2 bases; unmatched bases: 5. The CDR3 is 15 amino acids. CDR1 and CDR2 (germline): SGHTA, FQGNSA. This CDR3 reads CASSLGQGATYEQYF. CDR3 nucleotide sequence: TGTGCCAGCAGCCTAGGACAGGGGGCCACCTACGAGCAGTACTTC.

The genes are TRBV6-1 and TRBJ2-7; TRBD2 matches 9 bases. The germline gives CDR1 MNHNS, CDR2 SASEGT. Unmatched junction bases numbered 6, after V lost 2 bases and J lost 4 bases. This CDR3 comprises 15 residues. CDR3 protein: CASSERAGGPYEQYF. Here the CDR3 DNA reads TGTGCCAGCAGTGAAAGGGCGGGAGGGCCATACGAGCAGTACTTC.

This clone was detected only a few times. An end of the junction differs from the germline gene, which may be a read error. The gene calls are TRBV11-2 and TRBJ2-5; TRBD1 might be the D (6 bases). Germline V CDR1 and CDR2: SGHAT, FQNNGV. The CDR3 covers 13 residues. For the CDR3, the DNA is TGTGCCAGCAGCTTCGGGGCAACAGGGCTCCCGGACTTC. The encoded protein is CASSFGATGLPDF.

The genes are TRBV4-2 and TRBJ2-1; 8 bases line up with TRBD1. The CDR3 sequence is 14 residues long. CDR1 LGHNA and CDR2 YNFKEQ come from the germline V gene. V trimming: 10 bases; J trimming: 11 bases; junction bases outside the gene matches: 16. CDR3 loop: CATEADPGQAQQFF. In DNA form, the CDR3 reads TGTGCCACCGAGGCGGATCCGGGACAGGCTCAGCAGTTCTTC.

The genes are TRBV15 and TRBJ2-7; D may be TRBD1 (5 bases). Trimming shortened V by 3 bases and J by 0 bases, and 12 bases separated the two germline ends. From germline, CDR1 is LNHNV and CDR2 YYDKDF (reference sequence). The length of the CDR3 is 15 residues. The CDR3: CATSRTADSSYEQYF. CDR3 bases: TGTGCCACCAGCAGGACAGCCGACAGCTCCTACGAGCAGTACTTC.

V is TRBV5-1 and J is TRBJ1-1; D gene unclear. V lost 0 bases to trimming and J lost 7 bases, with 7 bases between them. The CDR3 consists of 12 residues. Looked up from germline, CDR1 is SGHRS and CDR2 is YFSETQ. The CDR3 region is CASSLDGDEAFF. In DNA form, the CDR3 reads TGCGCCAGCAGCTTGGACGGGGATGAAGCTTTCTTT. The variable domain in full, completed from reference TRBV5-1 and TRBJ1-1, reads KAGVTQTPRYLIKTRGQQVTLSCSPISGHRSVSWYQQTPGQGLQFLFEYFSETQRNKGNFPGRFSGRQFSNSRSEMNVSTLELGDSALYLCASSLDGDEAFFGQGTRLTVV.

Regarding this clone: One end of the junction does not line up with germline, which may come from a read error. Additional DNA sequences in this sample encode the identical CDR3. The CDR3 loop reads CASSRQFDYGYTF. The CDR3 coding sequence is TGTGCCAGCTCTCGCCAGTTCGACTATGGTTACACCTTC. The chain employs TRBV2 and TRBJ1-2; D gene unclear. CDR1 and CDR2 from the germline V gene are SNHLY and FYNNEI. The CDR3 runs 13 residues.

J is TRBJ1-1 and V is TRBV7-9, with 7 positions matching TRBD1. CDR1 and CDR2 from the germline V gene are SEHNR and FQNEAQ (reference sequence). CDR3 length equals 13 residues. J lost 4 bases, V lost 9 bases, and 8 bases had no gene match. The CDR3 sequence: CASLQGGGTEAFF. The DNA for the CDR3 is TGTGCCAGTCTTCAGGGGGGAGGCACTGAAGCTTTCTTT.

This clone was observed a handful of times. This chain joins TRBV6-1 and TRBJ2-1, with 10 bases that match TRBD2. The junction had 8 bases not matched to a gene; V was cut back by 6 bases and J by 6 bases. The CDR3 sequence is 15 residues long. Germline-derived CDR1 and CDR2 are MNHNS and SASEGT. The CDR3 DNA follows: TGTGCCAGCAGGCTAGCGGGAGTCTTGGTCAATGAGCAGTTCTTC. Translating it yields CASRLAGVLVNEQFF.

The rearrangement joins TRBV16 to TRBJ2-3; D might be TRBD1 (5 bases). The V end was cut by 4 bases, the J end by 2 bases, with 16 bases between. The CDR3 is made up of 16 amino acids. CDR1 is KGHSY and CDR2 is FQNENV in the germline V gene. The CDR3 coding sequence is TGTGCCAGCAGCCGAAATCAGGGATTGCCCACAGATACGCAGTATTTT. As protein: CASSRNQGLPTDTQYF.

The chain is built from TRBV7-9 and TRBJ2-3, with 9 bases fitting TRBD2. CDR1 is SEHNR, CDR2 FQNEAQ, per germline (reference sequence). The length of the CDR3 is 16 residues. Trimming cost V 0 bases and J 1 base; bases outside gene matches: 2. CDR3 amino acids: CASSLALAGRTDTQYF. CDR3 bases: TGTGCCAGCAGCTTAGCGCTAGCGGGACGCACAGATACGCAGTATTTT.

This chain connects TRBV6-5 to TRBJ1-4; D is possibly TRBD1 (5 bases). The germline V gene has CDR1 MNHEY and CDR2 SVGAGI. V lost 4 bases, J lost 0 bases, and 12 bases lay in between. The CDR3 covers 16 residues. As DNA, the CDR3 is TGTGCCAGCAGTTCTCGACAGAGAGCAACTAATGAAAAACTGTTTTTT. Translated, it gives CASSSRQRATNEKLFF.